One and the same sample provided the 32 T cell receptor beta chains below, sequenced in a study of control samples from healthy donors and cancer patients. Repertoires were generated with immunoSEQ multiplex PCR, while TCRdb's copy carries only in-frame clones and drops some. The data contain about 170,000 clones, about 93% of them singletons. The sequencing sample was made of blood. Every receptor here comes from a woman in her sixties or seventies in good health.

This chain links TRBV3-1 (or the pseudogene TRBV3-2) with TRBJ1-1; D uncertain. The CDR3 extends over 15 amino acids. CDR1 and CDR2 from the germline V gene are LGHDT and YNNKEL (reference sequence). V was shortened by 0 bases and J by 2 bases, with 10 bases between the two germline ends. CDR3 region: CASSQDLQRNTEAFF. The CDR3 nucleotides read TGTGCCAGCAGCCAAGATCTACAGAGAAACACTGAAGCTTTCTTT.

The rearrangement links TRBV5-1 to TRBJ1-1, with D uncertain. V was shortened by 0 bases and J by 1 base, with 10 bases between the two germline ends. This CDR3 has 15 amino acids. Looked up from germline, CDR1 is SGHRS and CDR2 is YFSETQ. CDR3 sequence (DNA): TGCGCCAGCAGCTTGGCCGTCAGCCCGAACACTGAAGCTTTCTTT. Translated, it gives CASSLAVSPNTEAFF.

This clone was detected only once. This rearrangement joins TRBV19 to TRBJ1-1, with TRBD1 identical over 7 bases. The CDR3 sequence is 15 residues long. Germline CDR1 LNHDA, CDR2 SQIVND (reference sequence). With 4 bases clipped from V and 4 bases from J, the junction kept 9 bases outside the gene matches. CDR3 sequence (DNA): TGTGCCAGTAGTACAAGACAGGGAGGCGGCACTGAAGCTTTCTTT. Translation gives CASSTRQGGGTEAFF.

The V gene is TRBV6-5, the J gene TRBJ1-6; D might be TRBD1 (5 bases). With 0 bases removed from V and 6 bases from J, the gap between germline ends came to 9 bases. The germline gives CDR1 MNHEY, CDR2 SVGAGI. This CDR3 spans 15 amino acids. CDR3 region: CASSYSRQGNSPLHF. CDR3 DNA: TGTGCCAGCAGTTACTCCCGGCAGGGTAATTCACCCCTCCACTTT.

The V and J genes are TRBV2 and TRBJ1-1; 8 bases fit TRBD1. The CDR3 consists of 13 residues. Germline assignment: CDR1 SNHLY and CDR2 FYNNEI. V trimming: 7 bases; J trimming: 10 bases; junction bases outside the gene matches: 11. The CDR3 nucleotides are TGTGCCAGCACCGAAAGCCAGGGGGCGAGAGCTTTCTTT. Amino acid sequence: CASTESQGARAFF.

The chain carries TRBV15 and TRBJ1-5; D is undetermined. CDR1 is LNHNV and CDR2 is YYDKDF in the germline V gene (reference sequence). V dropped 1 base and J dropped 5 bases, with 3 bases sitting between them. The CDR3 totals 12 residues. The chain's CDR3 is CATSRADQPQHF. The CDR3 bases are TGTGCCACCAGCAGAGCGGATCAGCCCCAGCATTTT.

This chain joins TRBV18 and TRBJ2-5, with a weak D call TRBD2 (5 bases). Per germline, CDR1 KGHSH and CDR2 LQKENI. The CDR3 covers 12 residues. V was shortened by 3 bases and J by 12 bases, with 14 bases between the two germline ends. This chain's CDR3 is CASSPDATGEYF. CDR3 bases: TGTGCCAGCTCACCGGATGCCACCGGGGAGTACTTC.

A few counts support this clone. The chain couples TRBV15 to TRBJ1-5; maybe TRBD1 (6 bases). CDR3 size: 15 residues. CDR1 is LNHNV, CDR2 YYDKDF, per germline (reference sequence). Between the trimmed V and J ends, which lost 6 bases and 2 bases, there was a span of 14 bases. CDR3 amino acids: CATRSDRTRNQPQHF. The CDR3, as DNA: TGTGCCACCAGAAGTGACAGGACTCGCAATCAGCCCCAGCATTTT.

This clone was picked up a small number of times. The junction does not match germline at one end; this may be a read error. V and J are TRBV7-9 and TRBJ1-4; D not resolved. Looked up from germline, CDR1 is SEHNR and CDR2 is FQNEAQ (reference sequence). The CDR3 totals 11 residues. CDR3 region: CASSPGPVRVF. The CDR3 coding sequence is TGTGCCAGCAGCCCCGGGCCCGTGCGGGTTTTT.

The rearrangement uses TRBV11-2 and TRBJ2-3; TRBD2 matches at 9 bases. J was trimmed by 1 base and V by 7 bases; bases with no gene match: 3. Germline V lookup: CDR1 SGHAT, CDR2 FQNNGV. The CDR3 extends over 14 amino acids. The DNA of the CDR3 is TGTGCCAGCAATAGACTAGCGGGCACAGATACGCAGTATTTT. Translating it yields CASNRLAGTDTQYF.

The rearrangement links TRBV18 to TRBJ2-2, with D maybe TRBD2 (6 bases). V dropped 2 bases and J dropped 4 bases, with 20 bases sitting between them. The CDR3 totals 18 residues. The germline V gene has CDR1 KGHSH and CDR2 LQKENI. CDR3 sequence (DNA): TGTGCCAGCTCACCATTTTTAGGGGCGGACGGGAGCACCGGGGAGCTGTTTTTT. This translates into CASSPFLGADGSTGELFF.

V is TRBV12-3 or TRBV12-4 and J is TRBJ1-4; D perhaps matches TRBD1 (6 bases). The V end was cut by 7 bases, the J end by 8 bases, with 11 bases between. This CDR3 is built from 12 residues. CDR3 DNA: TGTGCCAGCACACTAGGGGGGGAAAAACTGTTTTTT. Translated: CASTLGGEKLFF.

This CDR3 reads CASSPRDRLEAFF. The CDR3 nucleotides are TGTGCCAGCAGCCCCCGGGACCGACTTGAAGCTTTCTTT. V gene TRBV9 combines with J gene TRBJ1-1, with D possibly being TRBD1 (5 bases). There are 13 residues in the CDR3. Germline values: CDR1 SGDLS, CDR2 YYNGEE. V was pared by 4 bases and J by 7 bases, with 14 bases between.

The genes are TRBV19 and TRBJ1-2, with 8 bases identical to TRBD1. With 6 bases clipped from V and 3 bases from J, the junction kept 12 bases outside the gene matches. The CDR3 spans 16 residues. Germline V gene data show CDR1 as LNHDA and CDR2 as SQIVND (reference sequence). Here the CDR3 reads CASSQPGQGADYGYTF. The CDR3 DNA reads as TGTGCCAGTAGCCAACCCGGACAGGGAGCGGACTATGGCTACACCTTC.

The chain is built from TRBV29-1 and TRBJ1-3; D uncertain. Trimming cost V 0 bases and J 0 bases, with 9 bases left between them. Germline V gene data show CDR1 as SQVTM and CDR2 as ANQGSEA. The CDR3 consists of 15 residues. The CDR3 loop is CSVEDPDYSGNTIYF. The CDR3 region has the DNA TGCAGCGTTGAAGATCCCGATTACTCTGGAAACACCATATATTTT. The whole variable domain, remainder taken from reference TRBV29-1 and TRBJ1-3, is SAVISQKPSRDICQRGTSLTIQCQVDSQVTMMFWYRQQPGQSLTLIATANQGSEATYESGFVIDKFPISRPNLTFSTLTVSNMSPEDSSIYLCSVEDPDYSGNTIYFGEGSWLTVV.

This chain connects TRBV6-2 or TRBV6-3 to TRBJ2-7; 13 bases match TRBD2. CDR3 length: 15 amino acids. CDR1 is MNHEY, CDR2 SVGEGT, per germline. V trimming: 4 bases; J trimming: 6 bases; junction bases outside the gene matches: 6. CDR3 nucleotide sequence: TGTGCCAGCAGTTTACCGGGACTAGCGGGATCCGAGCAGTACTTC. It encodes CASSLPGLAGSEQYF.

The chain recombines TRBV11-2 with TRBJ1-2; D gene uncertain. Trimming cost V 0 bases and J 2 bases, with 4 bases left between them. In germline, CDR1 is SGHAT, CDR2 FQNNGV. The CDR3 has 13 residues. The DNA for the CDR3 is TGTGCCAGCAGCTTAGATCTAAACTATGGCTACACCTTC. Protein sequence: CASSLDLNYGYTF. The full variable domain, completed using reference TRBV11-2 and TRBJ1-2, is EAGVAQSPRYKIIEKRQSVAFWCNPISGHATLYWYQQILGQGPKLLIQFQNNGVVDDSQLPKDRFSAERLKGVDSTLKIQPAKLEDSAVYLCASSLDLNYGYTFGSGTRLTVV.

This clone was recorded once. The V call is TRBV19, the J call TRBJ1-1; D gene ambiguous. The CDR3 runs 11 residues. The germline V gene encodes CDR1 LNHDA and CDR2 SQIVND (reference sequence). Trimming took off 2 bases at V and 3 bases at J, with 1 base between the two ends. The CDR3 bases are TGTGCCAGTAGTATATACACTGAAGCTTTCTTT. This sequence encodes CASSIYTEAFF. Variable domain in full (rest from reference TRBV19 and TRBJ1-1): DGGITQSPKYLFRKEGQNVTLSCEQNLNHDAMYWYRQDPGQGLRLIYYSQIVNDFQKGDIAEGYSVSREKKESFPLTVTSAQKNPTAFYLCASSIYTEAFFGQGTRLTVV.

This chain links TRBV12-5 with TRBJ1-5; no reliable D call. The CDR3 runs to 13 residues. Germline assignment: CDR1 LGHNT and CDR2 FRNRAP. V was cut by 4 bases and J by 9 bases, with 13 bases left in between. For the CDR3, the DNA is TGTGCTAGTGGTTCAACATTCAACGGGCCCCAGCATTTT. Translated, it gives CASGSTFNGPQHF.

The chain uses TRBV3-1 (or the pseudogene TRBV3-2) and TRBJ2-2; D is possibly TRBD2 (6 bases). The germline gives CDR1 LGHDT, CDR2 YNNKEL (reference sequence). V lost 3 bases, J lost 4 bases, and 12 bases lay in between. CDR3 size: 15 residues. The CDR3 here is CASSQGGPGTGELFF. Here the CDR3 DNA reads TGTGCCAGCAGCCAGGGAGGACCAGGCACCGGGGAGCTGTTTTTT.

This clone was seen only once. This chain connects TRBV27 to TRBJ2-3, with D possibly being TRBD1 (5 bases). The CDR3 is 15 amino acids. V was trimmed by 6 bases and J by 1 base, leaving 14 bases between them. Germline V lookup: CDR1 MNHEY, CDR2 SMNVEV (reference sequence). CDR3 sequence: CASRARTGGTDTQYF. The CDR3 nucleotides are TGTGCCAGCAGAGCCCGAACAGGTGGCACAGATACGCAGTATTTT.

The table lists this clone with a few counts. This sequence joins TRBV9 and TRBJ1-1; D gene uncertain. CDR1 and CDR2 (germline): SGDLS, YYNGEE. The CDR3 sequence is 11 residues long. Trimming shortened V by 7 bases and J by 2 bases, and 6 bases separated the two germline ends. The CDR3 DNA sequence: TGTGCCAGCGGGATAAACACTGAAGCTTTCTTT. Translation: CASGINTEAFF.

The chain couples TRBV7-2 to TRBJ1-6; unclear D gene. The V and J ends lost 2 bases and 0 bases respectively, with 8 bases between them. CDR1 and CDR2 from the germline V gene are SGHTA and FQGNSA. This CDR3 contains 16 residues. CDR3 region: CASSLSFSSYNSPLHF. For the CDR3, the DNA is TGTGCCAGCAGCTTATCGTTCAGCTCCTATAATTCACCCCTCCACTTT.

The V and J genes are TRBV3-1 (or the pseudogene TRBV3-2) and TRBJ1-1; D is uncertain. This CDR3 region has 15 residues. The V gene's germline CDR1 is LGHDT and CDR2 YNNKEL (reference sequence). Between the trimmed V and J ends, which lost 1 base and 11 bases, there was a span of 20 bases. CDR3 sequence (DNA): TGTGCCAGCAGCCAAGTCTCCCATTGGCTGACCAGTGCTTTCTTT. Encoded protein: CASSQVSHWLTSAFF.

This chain links TRBV30 with TRBJ1-1; D gene uncertain. The V end was cut by 2 bases, the J end by 6 bases, with 13 bases between. CDR3 length: 13 residues. CDR1 is GTSNPN and CDR2 is SVGIG in the germline V gene (reference sequence). The CDR3 here is CAWSLSSASEAFF. As DNA, the CDR3 is TGTGCCTGGAGTTTGTCCTCAGCCTCTGAAGCTTTCTTT. Full variable domain (rest looked up from reference TRBV30 and TRBJ1-1): SQTIHQWPATLVQPVGSPLSLECTVEGTSNPNLYWYRQAAGRGLQLLFYSVGIGQISSEVPQNLSASRPQDRQFILSSKKLLLSDSGFYLCAWSLSSASEAFFGQGTRLTVV.

This chain joins TRBV9 and TRBJ2-5; 8 bases map to TRBD1. The CDR3 is 15 residues long. After removal of 3 bases from V and 2 bases from J, the junction contained 6 bases not matched to a gene. Germline CDR1 SGDLS, CDR2 YYNGEE. The CDR3, as DNA: TGTGCCAGCAGCGGAGGGACAGGAGATCAAGAGACCCAGTACTTC. Protein sequence: CASSGGTGDQETQYF.

The J gene is TRBJ2-7, the V gene TRBV5-6, with D hard to call. This CDR3 comprises 12 residues. V dropped 1 base and J dropped 3 bases, with 5 bases sitting between them. CDR1 and CDR2 from the germline V gene are SGHDT and YYEEEE. In nucleotides, the CDR3 is TGTGCCAGCAGCTTGCTGCACTACGAGCAGTACTTC. Its translation: CASSLLHYEQYF. The full variable domain, with the rest looked up from reference TRBV5-6 and TRBJ2-7, is DAGVTQSPTHLIKTRGQQVTLRCSPKSGHDTVSWYQQALGQGPQFIFQYYEEEERQRGNFPDRFSGHQFPNYSSELNVNALLLGDSALYLCASSLLHYEQYFGPGTRLTVT.

The chain is built from TRBV19 and TRBJ2-7, with a possible D match to TRBD1 (5 bases). The CDR3 is 16 amino acids. Deletions cut 7 bases from V and 3 bases from J, with 22 bases between. Per the germline V gene, CDR1 is LNHDA and CDR2 is SQIVND (reference sequence). The CDR3 loop is CASKPSGPTDYYEQYF. CDR3 nucleotides: TGTGCCAGTAAGCCCTCGGGTCCGACAGATTACTACGAGCAGTACTTC.

The rearrangement uses TRBV19 and TRBJ1-4; TRBD1 matches 8 bases. This CDR3 is 15 amino acids long. Per germline, CDR1 LNHDA and CDR2 SQIVND (reference sequence). Losses at the gene ends were 5 bases for V and 7 bases for J; bases not matched to a gene: 9. CDR3: CASSADRAESEKLFF. CDR3 sequence (DNA): TGTGCCAGTAGTGCGGACAGGGCGGAAAGTGAAAAACTGTTTTTT.

The chain has TRBV9 and TRBJ2-7, with 10 bases identical to TRBD2. Germline values: CDR1 SGDLS, CDR2 YYNGEE. The CDR3 is 15 amino acids. J was trimmed by 6 bases and V by 3 bases; bases with no gene match: 9. The CDR3 here is CASSANAGTSVEQYF. The DNA of the CDR3 is TGTGCCAGCAGCGCCAACGCCGGGACTAGCGTCGAGCAGTACTTC.

CDR3 residues: CASSNWDTDTQYF. CDR3 in DNA: TGTGCCAGTAGTAACTGGGACACAGATACGCAGTATTTT. The rearrangement links TRBV19 to TRBJ2-3; D gene unclear. Trimming shortened V by 4 bases and J by 2 bases, and 7 bases separated the two germline ends. CDR1 is LNHDA, CDR2 SQIVND, per germline (reference sequence). There are 13 residues in the CDR3.

The chain uses TRBV12-3 or TRBV12-4 and TRBJ2-3; the match to TRBD2 covers 9 bases. The CDR3 covers 13 residues. Germline trimming cut 6 bases from V and 5 bases from J; bases unmatched to any gene: 3. The DNA of the CDR3 is TGTGCCAGCAGGGGGCGGGGGGGAGATACGCAGTATTTT. Translation gives CASRGRGGDTQYF.